Detailed here is one TCR beta chain. Its antigen is not known. This sample was included in a study of OX40 agonist ivuxolimab in advanced cancers. Study-level information: Patients treated during dose escalation were battling hepatocellular carcinoma, melanoma, renal cell or head and neck cancer.

Assay: immunoSEQ multiplex PCR; the TCRdb copy retains only in-frame clones and omits some. The table lists under 70,000 clones, roughly 90% of them singletons. The germline V gene encodes CDR1 MNHEY and CDR2 SMNVEV (reference sequence). The junction had 9 bases not matched to a gene; V was cut back by 6 bases and J by 3 bases. The CDR3 sequence is 15 residues long. General study points: Doses of 0.1 to 3.0 mg/kg were accompanied by clonal expansion of CD4+ and CD8+ blood T cells by week 6. The investigators did not determine what antigen specificity the expanded peripheral T cells had.

The origin of this receptor is an adult with an advanced solid tumor such as melanoma, head and neck, liver or kidney cancer. This chain uses TRBV27 with TRBJ2-3; the match to TRBD1 covers 7 bases. The specimen comprised CD4+ or CD8+ T cells sorted from blood, sampled in a trial of the OX40 agonist ivuxolimab. Written as DNA, the CDR3 is TGTGCCAGCAGATTAACGACAGGGCCAACAGATACGCAGTATTTT. Its translation: CASRLTTGPTDTQYF.